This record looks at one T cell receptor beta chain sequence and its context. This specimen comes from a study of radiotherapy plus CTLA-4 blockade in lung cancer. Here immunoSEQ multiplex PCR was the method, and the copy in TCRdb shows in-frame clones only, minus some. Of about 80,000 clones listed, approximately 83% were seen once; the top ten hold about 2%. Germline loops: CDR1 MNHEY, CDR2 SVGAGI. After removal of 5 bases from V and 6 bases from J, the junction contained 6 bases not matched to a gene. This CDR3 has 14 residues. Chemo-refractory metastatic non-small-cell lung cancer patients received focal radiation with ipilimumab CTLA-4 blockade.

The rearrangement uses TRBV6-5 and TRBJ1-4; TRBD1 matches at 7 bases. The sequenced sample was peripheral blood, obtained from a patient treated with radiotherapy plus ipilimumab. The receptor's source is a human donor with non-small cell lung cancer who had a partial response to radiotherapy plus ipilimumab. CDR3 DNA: TGTGCCAGCAGTCAGGGCAGGGGGTATGAAAAACTGTTTTTT. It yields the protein CASSQGRGYEKLFF.